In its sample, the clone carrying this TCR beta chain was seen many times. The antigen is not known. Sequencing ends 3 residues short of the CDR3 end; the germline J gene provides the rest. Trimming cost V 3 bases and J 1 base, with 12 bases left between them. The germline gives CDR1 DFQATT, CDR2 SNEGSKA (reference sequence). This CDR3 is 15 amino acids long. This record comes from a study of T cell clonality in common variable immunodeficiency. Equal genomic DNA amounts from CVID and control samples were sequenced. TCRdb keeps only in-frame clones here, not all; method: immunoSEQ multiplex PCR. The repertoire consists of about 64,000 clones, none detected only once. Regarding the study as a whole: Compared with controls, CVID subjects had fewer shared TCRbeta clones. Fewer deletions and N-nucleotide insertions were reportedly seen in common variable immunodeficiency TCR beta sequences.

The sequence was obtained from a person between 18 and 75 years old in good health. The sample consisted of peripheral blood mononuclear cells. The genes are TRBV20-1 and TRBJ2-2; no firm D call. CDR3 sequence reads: CSASYGLRNTGELFF. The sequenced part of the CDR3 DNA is TGCAGTGCTAGTTATGGGCTCCGGAACACCGGGGAG.